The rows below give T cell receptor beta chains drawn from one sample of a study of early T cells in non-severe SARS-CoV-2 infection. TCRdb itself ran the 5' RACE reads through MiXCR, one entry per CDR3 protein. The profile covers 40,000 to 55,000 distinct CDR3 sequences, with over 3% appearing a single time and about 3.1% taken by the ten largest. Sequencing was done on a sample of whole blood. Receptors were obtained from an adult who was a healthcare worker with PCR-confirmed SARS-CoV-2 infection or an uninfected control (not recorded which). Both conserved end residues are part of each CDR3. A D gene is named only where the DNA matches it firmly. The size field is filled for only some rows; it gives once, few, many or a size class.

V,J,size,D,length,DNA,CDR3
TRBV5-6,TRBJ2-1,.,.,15,TGTGCCAGCAGCAGGATAGAATTCACGGACAATGAGCAGTTCTTC,CASSRIEFTDNEQFF
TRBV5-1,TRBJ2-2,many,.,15,TGCGCCAGCTCAGATGAGCTAGTGTACACCGGGGAGCTGTTTTTT,CASSDELVYTGELFF
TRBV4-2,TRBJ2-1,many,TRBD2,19,TGTGCCAGCAGCCAAGTAGGACCTCCAGGGACTAAACTCTACAATGAGCAGTTCTTC,CASSQVGPPGTKLYNEQFF
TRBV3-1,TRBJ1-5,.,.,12,TGTGCCAGCAGCCTAACCGATCAGCCCCAGCATTTT,CASSLTDQPQHF
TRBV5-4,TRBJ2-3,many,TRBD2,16,TGTGCCAGCAGCCGATTAGGGCGGGGGGTCGGAGATACGCAGTATTTT,CASSRLGRGVGDTQYF
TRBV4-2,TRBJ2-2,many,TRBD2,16,TGTGCCAGCAGCCCGGGAGTAGCGGGAGTAACCGGGGAGCTGTTTTTT,CASSPGVAGVTGELFF
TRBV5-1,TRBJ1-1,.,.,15,TGCGCCAGCAGCTTGGGGAATGAATACAACACTGAAGCTTTCTTT,CASSLGNEYNTEAFF
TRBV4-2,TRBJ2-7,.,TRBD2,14,TGTGCCAGCAGCCAGACGGGGGGCTCCTACGAGCAGTACTTC,CASSQTGGSYEQYF
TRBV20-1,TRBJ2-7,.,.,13,TGCAGTGCTAGAGGTGGGGTCGCCTACGAGCAGTACTTC,CSARGGVAYEQYF
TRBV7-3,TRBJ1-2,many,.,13,TGTGCCAGCAGCTTAGGGTCAGGTCATGGCTACACCTTC,CASSLGSGHGYTF
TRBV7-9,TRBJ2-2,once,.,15,TGTGCCAGCAGCTCTGAGGGGAATCAACCCGGGGAGCTGTTTTTT,CASSSEGNQPGELFF
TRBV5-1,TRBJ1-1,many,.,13,TGCGCCAGCAGTCGGGAGATGAACACTGAAGCTTTCTTT,CASSREMNTEAFF
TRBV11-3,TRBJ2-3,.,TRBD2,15,TGTGCCAGCAGCCTGGGACTAGCGAACACAGATACGCAGTATTTT,CASSLGLANTDTQYF
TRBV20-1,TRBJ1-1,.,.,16,TGCAGTGCTAGCCCTCAGCAGGGTGGCATGAACACTGAAGCTTTCTTT,CSASPQQGGMNTEAFF
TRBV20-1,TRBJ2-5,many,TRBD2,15,TGCAGTGCTAGAGATTGGGGGGGAGGCGGCGAGACCCAGTACTTC,CSARDWGGGGETQYF
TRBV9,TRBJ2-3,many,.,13,TGTGCCAGCGCCACGACTAGCACAGATACGCAGTATTTT,CASATTSTDTQYF
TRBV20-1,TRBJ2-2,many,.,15,TGCAGTGCTAGAGATGATTCCGTCAGTATCGGGGAGCTGTTTTTT,CSARDDSVSIGELFF
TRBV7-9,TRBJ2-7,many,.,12,TGTGCCAGCAGCCAGACGGGCTACGAGCAGTACTTC,CASSQTGYEQYF
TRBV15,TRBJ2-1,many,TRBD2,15,TGTGCCACCAGCAGCGGGACTAGCGGGGGGTATGAGCAGTTCTTC,CATSSGTSGGYEQFF
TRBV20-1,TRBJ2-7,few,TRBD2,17,TGCAGTGCTAGAGATCTTTCGCCCAGCGGGAGGCCAGACGAGCAGTACTTC,CSARDLSPSGRPDEQYF
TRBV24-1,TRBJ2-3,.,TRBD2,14,TGTGCCACCAGTTTAAGCGGGGCTACAGATACGCAGTATTTT,CATSLSGATDTQYF
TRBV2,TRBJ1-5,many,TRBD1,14,TGTGCCAGCAGTGGAGGGGGCGGCAATCAGCCCCAGCATTTT,CASSGGGGNQPQHF